Sequencing of this T cell receptor beta chain was carried out in a study of T cell responses to AZD1222 COVID-19 vaccine (dated by TCRdb to 2020 to 2023). Notes on the research overall: A total of around 240 trial participants underwent TCR sequencing, of whom about 200 received two doses of AZD1222 and approximately 25 received two doses of the MenACWY control vaccine. Trial participants were enrolled by age into subgroups of 18-55, 56-69 and 70-plus years, and around 150, 28 and 57 TCR-sequenced participants, respectively, were included in these subgroups.

The time point tag for this specimen amounts to: about 28 days (+/-7) after the second vaccine dose. AZD1222 recipients with second doses at about 4 weeks or about 12 weeks were pooled, because spike-specific TCR depth and breadth did not differ between schedules. Vaccinee samples came from UK trials COV001 and COV002, including a single-blind randomized controlled phase 2/3 trial of AZD1222 (ChAdOx1 nCoV-19) in healthy adults. Trial participant PBMC samples were collected at day 0 and day 28 after the second dose for TCRbeta chain sequencing. The paper's findings and limits, for the study overall: The 56-69-year group was small, and its depth increase did not reach significance, likely because of low power. A significant rise in spike-specific TCR breadth and depth was observed after two AZD1222 doses relative to day 0 and relative to MenACWY recipients. Epitopes outside the regions mutated in the B.1.351 and B.1.1.7 variants were reportedly recognized by nearly half of the unique spike-specific TCRs. Only five or six AZD1222 recipients were SARS-CoV-2 seropositive at baseline, limiting conclusions about previously exposed vaccinees. CD4 TCRs associated with the vaccine covered the entire spike protein, and the dominant responses were in regions 160-218 and 743-854. Participants were mostly white British and included more females than males, and it was suggested by the authors that clonal diversity may have been underestimated. Because no day 14 peak-response samples were available, repertoires were characterized only after the peak T cell response.

This clone appeared once. The antigen this receptor binds is unknown. Per-base qualities were not stored, and no clone one base away is much larger. From the cysteine through the phenylalanine, the CDR3 covers 11 amino acids. Only the CDR3 part of the read is kept: 33 bases, read in frame from the first base. Trimming costs V 6 bases and J 6 bases, and their ends lie 7 bases apart. CDR1 and CDR2 were assigned from the germline V gene as SGHRS and YFSETQ. The CDR3 regions of human TCRbeta chains were analyzed by immunosequencing. The original pipeline was this. TCRs in the repertoires were compared against a reference library of SARS-CoV-2-specific TCRs that had been generated with the MIRA antigen-specificity platform. Breadth meant the fraction of unique TCRs that were SARS-CoV-2-associated, whereas depth meant the fraction of total T cells that were SARS-CoV-2-associated. Each spike-specific TCR was assigned to its reactive spike region and to a CD4 or CD8 class using the MIRA data. Log10-transformed breadth and depth values were compared by one-way ANOVA with Sidak's multiple comparisons tests. In its TCRdb copy, this immuneACCESS table keeps in-frame sequences only and misses some clones. Where compared with another copy, unresolved V genes explain less than half of these, and the others have no known cause. That table supplies the V and J calls and clone size; D and trimming were determined from the DNA. The sample includes about 73,000 clones, with 85% to 90% observed a single time. The ten largest make up 9.3% of the sample.

This receptor was obtained from an adult who received the AZD1222 COVID-19 vaccine. This sequence uses TRBV5-1 and TRBJ2-1; no D gene can be assigned with confidence. The sample consisted of peripheral blood, taken 28 days after the second AZD1222 dose. The CDR3 here reads CASTGRNEQFF. Read as DNA, the sequence is TGCGCCAGCACGGGCCGCAATGAGCAGTTCTTC.